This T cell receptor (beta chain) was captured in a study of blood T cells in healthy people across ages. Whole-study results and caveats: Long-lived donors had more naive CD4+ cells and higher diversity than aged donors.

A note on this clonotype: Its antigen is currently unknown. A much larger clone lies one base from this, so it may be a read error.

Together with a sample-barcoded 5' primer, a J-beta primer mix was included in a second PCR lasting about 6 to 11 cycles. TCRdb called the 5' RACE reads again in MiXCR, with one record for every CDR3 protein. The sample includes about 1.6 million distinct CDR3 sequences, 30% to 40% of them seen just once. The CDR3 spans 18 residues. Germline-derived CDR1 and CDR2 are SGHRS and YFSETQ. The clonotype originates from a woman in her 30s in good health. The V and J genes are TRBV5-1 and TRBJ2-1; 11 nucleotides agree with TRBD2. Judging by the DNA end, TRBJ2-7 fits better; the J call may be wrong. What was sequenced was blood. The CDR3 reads CASSPGLAGMSSYNEQYF. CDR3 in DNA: TGCGCCAGCAGCCCTGGACTAGCGGGCATGAGCTCCTACAATGAGCAGTACTTC.